These T cell receptor beta chains were read from a single sample in a study of response to subunit inactivated influenza vaccine. TCRdb reprocessed the RT-PCR reads with MiXCR, giving one entry per CDR3 protein. The sample contains about 700,000 distinct CDR3 sequences, approximately 14% of which appear only once. The input for sequencing was PBMCs from blood, taken roughly 12 days after vaccination. The receptor source for this set is a man aged 50-59 years who received an inactivated influenza vaccine. The CDR3 runs from the conserved cysteine through the conserved F or W. The D gene is left open where the match is weak. Size tells how often a clone was seen (once, few, many) or the class of an expanded clone, and some rows leave it out.

few	TRBJ2-7	TRBV20-1	16	TRBD2	CSARGTTSGSIYEQYF	TGCAGTGCTAGGGGGACCACTAGCGGGAGTATTTACGAGCAGTACTTC
.	TRBJ2-1	TRBV20-1	13	.	CSASLDRYNEQFF	TGCAGTGCTAGCCTGGATCGCTACAATGAGCAGTTCTTC
few	TRBJ1-4	TRBV5-1	15	.	CASSPTSPANEKLFF	TGCGCCAGCAGCCCAACGTCCCCAGCTAATGAAAAACTGTTTTTT
few	TRBJ1-1	TRBV29-1	12	.	CSVNQGNTEAFF	TGCAGCGTTAACCAGGGGAACACTGAAGCTTTCTTT
few	TRBJ1-4	TRBV12-3/TRBV12-4	16	TRBD1	CASSTRRDRVNEKLFF	TGTGCCAGCAGTACCAGGCGGGACAGGGTAAATGAAAAACTGTTTTTT
many	TRBJ2-7	TRBV5-1	13	.	CASSLTGSYEQYF	TGTGCCAGCAGCCTAACCGGCTCCTACGAGCAGTACTTC
.	TRBJ2-7	TRBV20-1	13	.	CSAPPRGAYEQYF	TGCAGTGCCCCACCGAGAGGGGCCTACGAGCAGTACTTC
few	TRBJ2-1	TRBV24-1	16	.	CATSDSDRTSYNEQFF	TGTGCCACCAGTGATTCCGACAGGACTTCCTACAATGAGCAGTTCTTC
.	TRBJ1-4	TRBV6-1	15	TRBD1	CASSTAGGMDEKLFF	TGTGCCAGCAGTACCGCAGGGGGCATGGATGAAAAACTGTTTTTT
.	TRBJ1-5	TRBV28	12	.	CASSWGNWAQHF	TGTGCCAGCAGTTGGGGGAATTGGGCCCAGCATTTT
many	TRBJ2-5	TRBV5-1	13	.	CASSLVQRETQYF	TGCGCCAGCAGCTTGGTGCAGAGGGAGACCCAGTACTTC
few	TRBJ2-7	TRBV6-1	15	TRBD1	CATTSWGQGSYEQYF	TGTGCCACGACCTCCTGGGGACAGGGCTCCTACGAGCAGTACTTC
many	TRBJ2-3	TRBV7-8	16	.	CASSLVFGGRTDTQYF	TGTGCCAGCAGCTTAGTGTTCGGGGGACGCACAGATACGCAGTATTTT
.	TRBJ2-7	TRBV7-9	12	.	CASSPDRSEQYF	TGTGCCAGCAGCCCAGACAGGAGTGAGCAGTACTTC
few	TRBJ2-2	TRBV5-1	15	.	CASRLTGTTTGELFF	TGCGCCAGCAGACTTACCGGGACAACGACCGGGGAGCTGTTTTTT
many	TRBJ2-3	TRBV6-2/TRBV6-3	17	TRBD1	CASSYVLGDRDLNTQYF	TGTGCCAGCAGTTACGTCTTGGGGGACAGGGATTTGAATACGCAGTATTTT
.	TRBJ2-1	TRBV5-6	12	.	CASSWYHNEQFF	TGTGCCAGCAGCTGGTATCACAATGAGCAGTTCTTC
few	TRBJ2-1	TRBV7-9	13	.	CASTSPGLGEQFF	TGTGCCAGCACCTCCCCGGGGTTGGGGGAGCAGTTCTTC
many	TRBJ2-7	TRBV7-9	16	TRBD1	CASRLISGTGSYEQYF	TGTGCCAGCAGACTTATATCCGGGACAGGGTCCTACGAGCAGTACTTC
many	TRBJ2-5	TRBV7-9	12	.	CASSLAPETQYF	TGTGCCAGCAGTTTAGCCCCCGAGACCCAGTACTTC
few	TRBJ2-1	TRBV7-6	15	.	CASSSNGMAYNEQFF	TGTGCCAGCAGCTCAAATGGGATGGCTTACAATGAGCAGTTCTTC
.	TRBJ1-3	TRBV12-3/TRBV12-4	14	.	CATRAGSSGNTIYF	TGTGCCACCCGAGCGGGGTCCTCTGGAAACACCATATATTTT
.	TRBJ2-2	TRBV12-3/TRBV12-4	16	TRBD2	CASSSSGTDHTGELFF	TGTGCCAGCAGTTCGAGCGGGACTGACCACACCGGGGAGCTGTTTTTT
few	TRBJ1-1	TRBV12-3/TRBV12-4	13	.	CASSRARWTEAFF	TGTGCCAGTAGCCGGGCGAGGTGGACTGAAGCTTTCTTT
few	TRBJ1-1	TRBV29-1	13	.	CSETVKPDTEAFF	TGCAGCGAGACAGTGAAACCAGACACTGAAGCTTTCTTT
.	TRBJ2-5	TRBV11-2	15	TRBD1	CASSLVYGTEETQYF	TGTGCCAGCAGCTTAGTCTACGGGACAGAAGAGACCCAGTACTTC
.	TRBJ1-2	TRBV11-2	14	.	CASSLGTRNYGYTF	TGTGCCAGCAGCTTGGGGACCCGAAACTATGGCTACACCTTC
.	TRBJ2-1	TRBV4-2	16	TRBD2	CASSRGLAAVYNEQFF	TGTGCCAGCAGCCGAGGCCTAGCGGCAGTCTACAATGAGCAGTTCTTC
few	TRBJ1-1	TRBV4-3	14	.	CASGLGTANTEAFF	TGCGCCAGCGGACTCGGGACGGCGAACACTGAAGCTTTCTTT
.	TRBJ2-3	TRBV19	17	TRBD2	CASSFRWAGGHTDTQYF	TGTGCCAGTAGTTTCCGGTGGGCGGGGGGTCATACAGATACGCAGTATTTT
few	TRBJ1-6	TRBV7-6	18	.	CASSLEPLGRPGGSPLHF	TGTGCCAGCAGCTTAGAGCCTCTAGGACGGCCGGGGGGTTCACCCCTCCACTTT